The entry below gives a single T cell receptor (beta chain) sequence along with its context. Its antigen remains unknown. An end of the junction differs from the germline gene, which may be a read error. The CDR3 contains 12 residues. Germline CDR1 and CDR2: MNHNS and SASEGT. Using immunoSEQ multiplex PCR, the repertoire was profiled, and TCRdb retains in-frame clones only, with some absent. Among hundreds of thousands of clones listed, 90% to 95% were seen once. This record belongs to a study of T cell responses to AZD1222 COVID-19 vaccine. Study outcomes and limitations: Clonal diversity was possibly underestimated, and the donors were mostly white British, with more females. Reportedly, nearly half of unique spike TCRs recognized epitopes outside B.1.351/B.1.1.7 mutations. Researchers took repertoire samples only after the peak T cell response had come.

The TCR sequence derives from an adult in good health. Sequencing used peripheral blood, obtained on day 0 of MenACWY control vaccination. This chain uses TRBV6-1 with TRBJ2-7; the D call may be TRBD1 or TRBD2 (6 bases each). In DNA, the CDR3 is TGTGCCAGCAGTGAGCACAGGAGGGGGGCCGGCTTC. Translation: CASSEHRRGAGF.